Each of the 22 T cell receptor beta chains below was sequenced from the same sample in a study of glioma-infiltrating T cells after dendritic cell vaccination. Regarding time point: after dendritic cell vaccination, including at tumor progression/relapse. Sequenced by immunoSEQ multiplex PCR; TCRdb stores in-frame clones only, minus some. The sample lists about 58,000 clones; about 85% were seen once. Here the sequenced sample was blood, taken after dendritic cell vaccination. Receptors were obtained from a human donor with glioblastoma.

This chain joins TRBV9 and TRBJ1-6, with D possibly matching TRBD1 (6 bases). V gave up 0 bases and J gave up 10 bases, with 14 bases separating them. Germline V gene lookup returns CDR1 SGDLS and CDR2 YYNGEE. The CDR3 is 15 residues long. Written as DNA, the CDR3 is TGTGCCAGCAGCGTAGGTGGGGGCGGTGGCTCACCCCTCCACTTT. This encodes CASSVGGGGGSPLHF.

CDR3: CAWTPTGQVYEQYF. The DNA of the CDR3 is TGTGCCTGGACCCCCACGGGACAAGTCTACGAGCAGTACTTC. J is TRBJ2-7 and V is TRBV30; a possible D gene is TRBD1 (6 bases). Trimming stripped 4 bases from V and 3 bases from J, with 16 bases between. CDR1 and CDR2 (germline): GTSNPN, SVGIG (reference sequence). This CDR3 spans 14 amino acids. The full variable domain, its missing parts supplied by reference TRBV30 and TRBJ2-7, is SQTIHQWPATLVQPVGSPLSLECTVEGTSNPNLYWYRQAAGRGLQLLFYSVGIGQISSEVPQNLSASRPQDRQFILSSKKLLLSDSGFYLCAWTPTGQVYEQYFGPGTRLTVT.

V and J are TRBV4-3 and TRBJ1-5; D possibly corresponds to TRBD1 (6 bases). Germline V gene sequence: CDR1 LGHNA, CDR2 YSLEER. The CDR3 spans 14 residues. Trimming pared 2 bases from V and 7 bases from J, leaving 12 bases between. CDR3 loop: CASSQNRERQPQHF. CDR3 nucleotides: TGCGCCAGCAGCCAAAACAGGGAGAGACAGCCCCAGCATTTT.

In this sample, this clone turned up many times. The chain employs TRBV4-3 and TRBJ1-2, with a weak D call TRBD1 (6 bases). This CDR3 is 14 amino acids long. Trimming cost V 0 bases and J 4 bases, with 9 bases left between them. CDR1 is LGHNA and CDR2 is YSLEER in the germline V gene. The CDR3 DNA is TGCGCCAGCAGCCAAGATACAGGGCTCTATGGCTACACCTTC. Translated, it gives CASSQDTGLYGYTF.

There are a few counts of this clone. V and J are TRBV19 and TRBJ1-2; D is perhaps TRBD1 (5 bases). V was clipped by 5 bases and J by 4 bases, with 11 bases between them. Germline V gene data show CDR1 as LNHDA and CDR2 as SQIVND (reference sequence). This CDR3 is built from 13 residues. CDR3 in DNA: TGTGCCAGTAGTGACAGTTTGCTCTATGGCTACACCTTC. Translating it yields CASSDSLLYGYTF.

The chain recombines TRBV19 with TRBJ1-5, with D tentatively TRBD1 (6 bases). The CDR3 loop spans 16 amino acids. Germline assignment: CDR1 LNHDA and CDR2 SQIVND (reference sequence). V was cut by 5 bases and J by 1 base, with 15 bases left in between. The CDR3: CASSPRTAVSNQPQHF. The CDR3 region has the DNA TGTGCCAGTAGTCCCCGGACAGCGGTGAGCAATCAGCCCCAGCATTTT.

The count of this clone is one. The rearrangement uses TRBV30 and TRBJ1-6, with 7 nucleotides matching TRBD1. Losses at the gene ends were 3 bases for V and 9 bases for J; bases not matched to a gene: 5. The CDR3 extends over 13 amino acids. Germline V gene sequence: CDR1 GTSNPN, CDR2 SVGIG (reference sequence). The CDR3 DNA sequence: TGTGCCTGGAGGAGGACAGGAGGTTCACCCCTCCACTTT. Protein sequence: CAWRRTGGSPLHF.

The rearrangement links TRBV4-3 to TRBJ2-1; 11 nucleotides line up with TRBD2. J gave up 4 bases and V 1 base, and 6 bases lay outside the gene matches. Per the germline V gene, CDR1 is LGHNA and CDR2 is YSLEER. CDR3 length equals 17 residues. For the CDR3, the DNA is TGCGCCAGCAGCCAAGCAACGACTAGCGGGGCTTACAATGAGCAGTTCTTC. As protein: CASSQATTSGAYNEQFF.

The V call is TRBV9, the J call TRBJ2-2; 7 nucleotides line up with TRBD2. Trimming took 2 bases from V and 3 from J; bases not matched to a gene: 4. The CDR3 sequence is 15 residues long. In germline, CDR1 is SGDLS, CDR2 YYNGEE. The CDR3 DNA reads TGTGCCAGCAGCGTGGCTAGCGGCTACACCGGGGAGCTGTTTTTT. Its protein product is CASSVASGYTGELFF.

The chain employs TRBV9 and TRBJ2-6; 10 bases are shared with TRBD2. Trimming removed 4 bases from V and 4 bases from J; junction bases left unmatched: 14. This CDR3 is built from 19 residues. Germline-derived CDR1 and CDR2 are SGDLS and YYNGEE. The CDR3 DNA is TGTGCCAGCAGCCACATAGCGGGGGGCACCCCTAGGGGGGCCAACGTCCTGACTTTC. Translating it yields CASSHIAGGTPRGANVLTF.

This chain joins TRBV9 and TRBJ2-5, with D possibly TRBD2 on 6 matching bases. Trimming shortened V by 4 bases and J by 4 bases, and 20 bases separated the two germline ends. CDR1 and CDR2 (germline): SGDLS, YYNGEE. The CDR3 contains 16 residues. This chain's CDR3 is CASSLFGGSWTETQYF. In DNA form, the CDR3 reads TGTGCCAGCAGCCTCTTCGGGGGATCCTGGACAGAGACCCAGTACTTC.

The rearrangement uses TRBV5-1 and TRBJ1-5; the match to TRBD1 covers 11 bases. J lost 3 bases, V lost 0 bases, and 2 bases had no gene match. The CDR3 has 16 amino acids. Germline CDR1 SGHRS, CDR2 YFSETQ. DNA of the CDR3: TGCGCCAGCAGCTTGGGGGACAGGGGGGCCAATCAGCCCCAGCATTTT. Translation: CASSLGDRGANQPQHF. The full variable domain, with the rest looked up from reference TRBV5-1 and TRBJ1-5, is KAGVTQTPRYLIKTRGQQVTLSCSPISGHRSVSWYQQTPGQGLQFLFEYFSETQRNKGNFPGRFSGRQFSNSRSEMNVSTLELGDSALYLCASSLGDRGANQPQHFGDGTRLSIL.

J is TRBJ2-3 and V is TRBV28, with D possibly TRBD2 on 6 matching bases. This CDR3 contains 15 residues. Germline CDR1 MDHEN, CDR2 SYDVKM. With 6 bases removed from V and 2 bases from J, the gap between germline ends came to 15 bases. Here the CDR3 DNA reads TGTGCCAGCAGACCGGGGCGGGGTCTCACAGATACGCAGTATTTT. Its translation is CASRPGRGLTDTQYF.

The table lists this clone with a few counts. The chain combines TRBV28 with TRBJ2-1, with 9 nucleotides matching TRBD2. This CDR3 has 16 residues. The germline V gene encodes CDR1 MDHEN and CDR2 SYDVKM. Losses at the gene ends were 7 bases for V and 5 bases for J; bases not matched to a gene: 12. CDR3: CASIPPAGGRNNEQFF. CDR3 DNA sequence: TGTGCCAGCATCCCCCCCGCGGGGGGGCGTAACAATGAGCAGTTCTTC.

This clone was seen only once. The chain carries TRBV6-5 and TRBJ2-7; 10 nucleotides align to TRBD1. After removal of 2 bases from V and 4 bases from J, the junction contained 2 bases not matched to a gene. This CDR3 region has 14 residues. CDR1 MNHEY and CDR2 SVGAGI come from the germline V gene. The CDR3 sequence: CASSYDRGRYEQYF. The CDR3 DNA reads as TGTGCCAGCAGTTACGACAGGGGGCGATACGAGCAGTACTTC.

The rearrangement links TRBV5-6 to TRBJ1-2, with 10 bases matching TRBD1. Germline values: CDR1 SGHDT, CDR2 YYEEEE. The CDR3 length is 15 residues. J was trimmed by 8 bases and V by 2 bases; bases with no gene match: 9. The CDR3, as DNA: TGTGCCAGCAGCTTCGGACAGGGGGGTGTCCGGGGCTACACCTTC. This sequence encodes CASSFGQGGVRGYTF. Combining the CDR3 with reference TRBV5-6 and TRBJ1-2 gives the whole variable domain DAGVTQSPTHLIKTRGQQVTLRCSPKSGHDTVSWYQQALGQGPQFIFQYYEEEERQRGNFPDRFSGHQFPNYSSELNVNALLLGDSALYLCASSFGQGGVRGYTFGSGTRLTVV.

The J gene is TRBJ2-2, the V gene TRBV29-1; tentative D call: TRBD1 (5 bases). V lost 4 bases and J 1 base, leaving 10 bases between the germline ends. The CDR3 is made up of 14 amino acids. Germline V lookup: CDR1 SQVTM, CDR2 ANQGSEA. The CDR3 sequence: CSVAGQGNTGELFF. As DNA, the CDR3 is TGCAGCGTTGCGGGCCAGGGGAACACCGGGGAGCTGTTTTTT.

This clone was observed a few times. The chain uses TRBV2 and TRBJ1-4; TRBD1 agrees at 11 bases. CDR3 size: 15 residues. The V and J ends lost 4 bases and 3 bases, in that order; junction bases with no gene match: 1. Germline CDR1 and CDR2: SNHLY and FYNNEI. CDR3 loop: CASSGDRGANEKLFF. The CDR3 nucleotides are TGTGCCAGCAGTGGGGACAGGGGGGCTAATGAAAAACTGTTTTTT. The full variable domain, in which reference TRBV2 and TRBJ1-4 provide the parts outside the CDR3, is EPEVTQTPSHQVTQMGQEVILRCVPISNHLYFYWYRQILGQKVEFLVSFYNNEISEKSEIFDDQFSVERPDGSNFTLKIRSTKLEDSAMYFCASSGDRGANEKLFFGSGTQLSVL.

The chain joins TRBV28 to TRBJ2-5, with D possibly being TRBD2 (6 bases). Gene TRBJ2-7 matches the end of the DNA better, so the J call may be wrong. Looked up from germline, CDR1 is MDHEN and CDR2 is SYDVKM. The length of the CDR3 is 12 residues. The CDR3 region is CASARRGREQYF. The CDR3, as DNA: TGTGCCAGCGCTCGGCGGGGACGCGAGCAGTACTTC.

With regard to this clone: A junction end diverges from the germline sequence, so it may reflect a read error. The rearrangement uses TRBV28 and TRBJ2-7; TRBD1 matches 7 bases. This CDR3 comprises 14 residues. Germline loops: CDR1 MDHEN, CDR2 SYDVKM. CDR3: CASRQTGTALRQNF. The CDR3 DNA is TGTGCCAGCCGCCAGACCGGGACAGCTTTGCGCCAGAACTTC.

This chain uses TRBV4-3 with TRBJ2-2; 8 bases are shared with TRBD1. The CDR3 runs 17 residues. The V gene's germline CDR1 is LGHNA and CDR2 YSLEER. The V gene end was trimmed by 4 bases and the J gene end by 5 bases; junction bases not matched to a gene: 12. The CDR3 region is CASSRDSPGGSTGELFF. The CDR3 DNA reads TGCGCCAGCAGCCGGGATTCCCCAGGGGGCTCGACCGGGGAGCTGTTTTTT.

This clone was found a few times. The chain carries TRBV18 and TRBJ1-2; TRBD1 is a possible D gene (5 bases). The CDR3 is 16 residues long. The germline V gene encodes CDR1 KGHSH and CDR2 LQKENI. Trimming took 3 bases from V and 2 from J, leaving 16 bases between them. The CDR3 bases are TGTGCCAGCTCACCGAGAATATTAGACAGCAACTATGGCTACACCTTC. This sequence encodes CASSPRILDSNYGYTF.